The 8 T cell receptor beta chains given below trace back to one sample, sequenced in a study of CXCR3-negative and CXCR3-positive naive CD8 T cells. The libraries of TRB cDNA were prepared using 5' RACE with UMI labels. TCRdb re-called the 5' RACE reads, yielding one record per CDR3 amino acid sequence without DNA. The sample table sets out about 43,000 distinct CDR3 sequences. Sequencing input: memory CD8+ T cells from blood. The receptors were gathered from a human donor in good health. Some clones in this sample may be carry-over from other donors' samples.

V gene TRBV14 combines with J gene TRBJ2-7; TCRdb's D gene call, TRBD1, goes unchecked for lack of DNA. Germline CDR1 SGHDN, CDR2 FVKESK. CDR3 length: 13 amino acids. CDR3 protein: CASRGQNSYEQYF.

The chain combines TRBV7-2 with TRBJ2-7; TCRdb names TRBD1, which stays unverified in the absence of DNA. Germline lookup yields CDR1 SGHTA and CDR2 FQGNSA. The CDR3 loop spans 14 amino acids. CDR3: CASSFSMGVREQYF. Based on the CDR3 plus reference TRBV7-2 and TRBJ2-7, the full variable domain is GAGVSQSPSNKVTEKGKDVELRCDPISGHTALYWYRQSLGQGLEFLIYFQGNSAPDKSGLPSDRFSAERTGGSVSTLTIQRTQQEDSAVYLCASSFSMGVREQYFGPGTRLTVT.

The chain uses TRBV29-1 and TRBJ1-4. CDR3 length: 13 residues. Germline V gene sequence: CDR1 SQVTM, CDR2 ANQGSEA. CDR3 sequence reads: CSVEATADEKLFF.

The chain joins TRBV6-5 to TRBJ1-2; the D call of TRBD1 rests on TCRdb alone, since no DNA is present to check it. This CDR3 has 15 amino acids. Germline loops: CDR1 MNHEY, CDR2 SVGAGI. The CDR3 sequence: CASSYGVATGDGYTF.

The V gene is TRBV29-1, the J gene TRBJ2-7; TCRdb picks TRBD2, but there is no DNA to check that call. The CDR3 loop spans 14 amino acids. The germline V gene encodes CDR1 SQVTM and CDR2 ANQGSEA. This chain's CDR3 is CSAGPSERSYEQYF.

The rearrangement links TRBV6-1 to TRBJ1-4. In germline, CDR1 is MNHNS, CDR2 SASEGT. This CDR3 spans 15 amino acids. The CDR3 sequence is CASSELAGTNEKLFF.

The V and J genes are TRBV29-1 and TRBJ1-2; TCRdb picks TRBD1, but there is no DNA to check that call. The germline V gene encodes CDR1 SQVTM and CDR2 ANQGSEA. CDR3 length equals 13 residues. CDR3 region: CSVEGGPNYGYTF.

CDR3: CASSQDPSGAETQYF. This chain links TRBV4-2 with TRBJ2-5; the TCRdb D gene call, TRBD2, has no DNA to confirm it. The CDR3 covers 15 residues. Germline V gene lookup returns CDR1 LGHNA and CDR2 YNFKEQ.